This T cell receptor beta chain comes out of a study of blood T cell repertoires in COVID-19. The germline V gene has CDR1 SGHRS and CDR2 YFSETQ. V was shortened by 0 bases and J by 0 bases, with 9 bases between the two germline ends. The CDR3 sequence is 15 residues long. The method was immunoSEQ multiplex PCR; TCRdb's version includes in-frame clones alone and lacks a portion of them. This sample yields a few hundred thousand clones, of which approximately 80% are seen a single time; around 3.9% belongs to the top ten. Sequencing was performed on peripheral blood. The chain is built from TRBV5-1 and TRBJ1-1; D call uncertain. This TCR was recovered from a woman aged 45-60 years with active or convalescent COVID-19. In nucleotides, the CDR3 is TGCGCCAGCAGCTTGGAATCAACTCTGAACACTGAAGCTTTCTTT. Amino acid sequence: CASSLESTLNTEAFF.